This T cell receptor beta chain was documented in a study of blood T cells in healthy people across ages. A second PCR, run for about 7 to 11 cycles, used a sample-barcoded 5' primer plus a J-beta primer mix. TCRdb re-called the 5' RACE reads with MiXCR, one entry per CDR3 protein. The top ten clones hold over 10% of a sample with about 940,000 distinct CDR3 sequences, about 48% of them seen once. Per the germline V gene, CDR1 is MNHEY and CDR2 is SVGEGT. Both ends counted, the CDR3 spans 14 residues. In regard to this clonotype: The limits of the CDR3 on the DNA are not certain, so only TCRdb's listed CDR3 is given.

The TCR was taken from a man aged 25 to 40 in good health. Source material: blood. This chain connects TRBV6-2 or TRBV6-3 to TRBJ1-2; TRBD1 is taken as the D call from the table, unchecked against the DNA. The CDR3 loop is CASSSSDRLYGYTF.